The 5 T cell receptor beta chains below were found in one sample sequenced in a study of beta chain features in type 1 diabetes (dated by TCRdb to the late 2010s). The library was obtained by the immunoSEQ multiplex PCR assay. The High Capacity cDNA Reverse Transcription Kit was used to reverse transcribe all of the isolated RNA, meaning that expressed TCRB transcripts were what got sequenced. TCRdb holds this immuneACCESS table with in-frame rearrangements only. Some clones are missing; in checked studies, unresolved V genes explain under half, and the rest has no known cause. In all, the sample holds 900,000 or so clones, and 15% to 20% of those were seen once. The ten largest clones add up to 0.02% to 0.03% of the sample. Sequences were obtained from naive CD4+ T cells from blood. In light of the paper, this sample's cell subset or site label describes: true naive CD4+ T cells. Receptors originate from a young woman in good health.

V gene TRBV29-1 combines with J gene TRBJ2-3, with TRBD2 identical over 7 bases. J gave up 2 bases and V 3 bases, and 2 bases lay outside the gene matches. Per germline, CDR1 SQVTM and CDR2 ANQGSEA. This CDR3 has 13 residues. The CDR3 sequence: CSVDSGYTDTQYF. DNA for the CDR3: TGCAGCGTTGATAGCGGGTACACAGATACGCAGTATTTT.

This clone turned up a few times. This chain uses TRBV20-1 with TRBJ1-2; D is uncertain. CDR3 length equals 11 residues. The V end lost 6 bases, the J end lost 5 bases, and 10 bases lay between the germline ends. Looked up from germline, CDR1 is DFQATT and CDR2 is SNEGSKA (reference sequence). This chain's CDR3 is CSALGPYGYTF. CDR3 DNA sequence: TGCAGTGCCCTTGGACCTTATGGCTACACCTTC.

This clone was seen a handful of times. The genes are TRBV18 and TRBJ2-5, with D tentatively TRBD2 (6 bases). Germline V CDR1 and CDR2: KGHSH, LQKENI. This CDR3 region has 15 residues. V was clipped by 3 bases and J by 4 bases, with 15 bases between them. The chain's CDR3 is CASSPKVTRRETQYF. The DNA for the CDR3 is TGTGCCAGCTCACCTAAGGTGACTAGAAGAGAGACCCAGTACTTC.

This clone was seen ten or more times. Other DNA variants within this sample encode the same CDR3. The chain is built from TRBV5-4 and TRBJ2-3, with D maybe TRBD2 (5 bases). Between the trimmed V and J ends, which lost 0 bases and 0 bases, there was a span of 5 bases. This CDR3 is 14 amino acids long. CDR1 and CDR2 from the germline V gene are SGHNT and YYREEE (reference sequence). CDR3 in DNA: TGTGCCAGCAGCTTGGCGGGAAGCACAGATACGCAGTATTTT. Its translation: CASSLAGSTDTQYF. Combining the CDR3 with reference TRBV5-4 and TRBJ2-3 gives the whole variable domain ETGVTQSPTHLIKTRGQQVTLRCSSQSGHNTVSWYQQALGQGPQFIFQYYREEENGRGNFPPRFSGLQFPNYSSELNVNALELDDSALYLCASSLAGSTDTQYFGPGTRLTVL.

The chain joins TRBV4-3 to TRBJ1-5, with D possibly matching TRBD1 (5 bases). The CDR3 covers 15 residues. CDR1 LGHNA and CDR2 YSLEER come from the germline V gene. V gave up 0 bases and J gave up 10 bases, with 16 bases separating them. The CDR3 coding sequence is TGCGCCAGCAGCCAAGATTTGGCAGGGAGGCCTCCCCAGCATTTT. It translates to CASSQDLAGRPPQHF.